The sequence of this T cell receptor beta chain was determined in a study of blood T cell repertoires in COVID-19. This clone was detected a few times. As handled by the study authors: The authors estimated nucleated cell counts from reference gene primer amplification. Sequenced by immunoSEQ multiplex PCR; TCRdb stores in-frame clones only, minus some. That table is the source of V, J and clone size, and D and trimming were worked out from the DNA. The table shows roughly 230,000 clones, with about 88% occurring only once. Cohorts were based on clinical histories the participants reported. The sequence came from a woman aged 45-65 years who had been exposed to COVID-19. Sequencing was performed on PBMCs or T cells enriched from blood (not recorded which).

The CDR3 spells CATSGWTSGGLTSTDTQYF. The CDR3 DNA reads TGTGCCACCAGTGGTTGGACTAGCGGGGGACTTACTAGCACAGATACGCAGTATTTT. The chain links TRBV24-1 to TRBJ2-3; 13 bases line up with TRBD2. CDR1 and CDR2 (germline): KGHDR, SFDVKD. CDR3 size: 19 residues. The trim removed 5 bases at V and 0 bases at J, leaving 10 bases unmatched.